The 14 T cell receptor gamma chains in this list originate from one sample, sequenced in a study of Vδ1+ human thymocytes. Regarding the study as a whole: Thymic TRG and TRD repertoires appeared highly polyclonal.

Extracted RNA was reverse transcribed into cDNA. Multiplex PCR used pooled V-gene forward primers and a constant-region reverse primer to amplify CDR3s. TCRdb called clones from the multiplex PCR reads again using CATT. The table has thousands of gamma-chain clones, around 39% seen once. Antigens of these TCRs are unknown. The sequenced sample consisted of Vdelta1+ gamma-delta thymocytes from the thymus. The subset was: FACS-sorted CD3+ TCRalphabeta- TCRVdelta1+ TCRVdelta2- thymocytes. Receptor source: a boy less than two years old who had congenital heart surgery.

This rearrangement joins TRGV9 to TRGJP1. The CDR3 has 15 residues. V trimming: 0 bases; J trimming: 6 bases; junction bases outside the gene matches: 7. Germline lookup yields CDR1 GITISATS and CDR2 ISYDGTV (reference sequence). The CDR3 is CALWEVHISGWFKIF. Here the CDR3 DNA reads TGTGCCTTGTGGGAGGTGCACATTTCTGGTTGGTTCAAGATATTT.

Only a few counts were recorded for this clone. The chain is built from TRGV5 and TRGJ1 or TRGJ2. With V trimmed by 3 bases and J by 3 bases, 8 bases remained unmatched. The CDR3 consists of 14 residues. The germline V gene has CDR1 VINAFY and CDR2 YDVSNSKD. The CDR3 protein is CATWDVGSYYKKLF. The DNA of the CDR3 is TGTGCCACCTGGGACGTTGGATCTTATTATAAGAAACTCTTT.

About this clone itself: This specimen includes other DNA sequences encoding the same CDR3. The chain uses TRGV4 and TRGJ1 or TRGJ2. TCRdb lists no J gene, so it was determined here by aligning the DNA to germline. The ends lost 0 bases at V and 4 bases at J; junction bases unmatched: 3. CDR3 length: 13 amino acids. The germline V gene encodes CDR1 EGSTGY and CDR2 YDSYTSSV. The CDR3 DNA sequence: TGTGCCACCTGGGATGGGCCCTATTATAAGAAACTCTTT. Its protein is CATWDGPYYKKLF.

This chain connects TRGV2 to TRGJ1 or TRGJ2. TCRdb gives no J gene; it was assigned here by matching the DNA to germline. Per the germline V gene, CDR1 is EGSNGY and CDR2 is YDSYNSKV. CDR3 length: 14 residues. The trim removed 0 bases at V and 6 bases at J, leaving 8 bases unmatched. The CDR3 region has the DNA TGTGCCACCTGGGACGGGCCCCCTAGTTATAAGAAACTCTTT. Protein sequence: CATWDGPPSYKKLF.

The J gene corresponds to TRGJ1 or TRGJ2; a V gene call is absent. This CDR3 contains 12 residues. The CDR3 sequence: CATCANYYKKLF. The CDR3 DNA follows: TGTGCCACCTGTGCGAATTATTATAAGAAACTCTTT.

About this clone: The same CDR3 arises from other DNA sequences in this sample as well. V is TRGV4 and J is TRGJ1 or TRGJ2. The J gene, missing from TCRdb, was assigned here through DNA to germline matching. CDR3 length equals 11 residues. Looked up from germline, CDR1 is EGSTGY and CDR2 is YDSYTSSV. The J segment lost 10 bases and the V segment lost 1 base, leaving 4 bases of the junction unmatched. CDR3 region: CATWDGYKKLF. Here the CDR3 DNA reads TGTGCCACCTGGGATGGCTACAAGAAACTCTTT.

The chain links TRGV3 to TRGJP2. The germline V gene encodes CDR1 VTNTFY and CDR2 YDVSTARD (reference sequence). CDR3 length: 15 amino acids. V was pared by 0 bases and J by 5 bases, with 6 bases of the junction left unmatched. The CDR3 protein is CATWDRSKSDWIKTF. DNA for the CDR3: TGTGCCACCTGGGACAGGTCAAAAAGTGATTGGATCAAGACGTTT.

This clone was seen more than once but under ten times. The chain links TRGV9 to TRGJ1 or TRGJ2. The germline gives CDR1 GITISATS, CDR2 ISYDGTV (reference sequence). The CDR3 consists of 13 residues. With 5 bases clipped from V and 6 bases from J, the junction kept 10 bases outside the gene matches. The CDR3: CALWVGVCYKKLF. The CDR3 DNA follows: TGTGCCTTGTGGGTGGGGGTTTGTTATAAGAAACTCTTT.

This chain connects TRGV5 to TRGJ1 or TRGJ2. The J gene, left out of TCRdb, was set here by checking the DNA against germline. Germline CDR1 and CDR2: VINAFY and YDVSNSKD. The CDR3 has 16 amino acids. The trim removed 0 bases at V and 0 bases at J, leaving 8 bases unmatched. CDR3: CATWDRRQLNYYKKLF. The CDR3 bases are TGTGCCACCTGGGACAGGCGCCAGCTGAATTATTATAAGAAACTCTTT.

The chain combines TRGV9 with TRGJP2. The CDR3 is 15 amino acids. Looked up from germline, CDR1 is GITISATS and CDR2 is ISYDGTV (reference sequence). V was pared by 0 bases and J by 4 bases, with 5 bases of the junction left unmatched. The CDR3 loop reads CALWEVQDSDWIKTF. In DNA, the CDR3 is TGTGCCTTGTGGGAGGTGCAGGATAGTGATTGGATCAAGACGTTT.

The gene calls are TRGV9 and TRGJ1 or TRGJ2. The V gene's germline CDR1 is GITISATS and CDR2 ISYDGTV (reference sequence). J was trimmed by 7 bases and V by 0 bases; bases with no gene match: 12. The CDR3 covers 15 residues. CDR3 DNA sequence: TGTGCCTTGTGGGAGGTGCATTTTGAAGGATATAAGAAACTCTTT. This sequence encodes CALWEVHFEGYKKLF.

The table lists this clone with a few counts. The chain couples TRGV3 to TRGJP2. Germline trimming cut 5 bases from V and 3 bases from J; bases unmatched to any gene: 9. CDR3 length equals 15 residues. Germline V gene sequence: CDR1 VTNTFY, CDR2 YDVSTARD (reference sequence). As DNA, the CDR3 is TGTGCCACCTGGGTCAATAAGGGTAGTGATTGGATCAAGACGTTT. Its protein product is CATWVNKGSDWIKTF.

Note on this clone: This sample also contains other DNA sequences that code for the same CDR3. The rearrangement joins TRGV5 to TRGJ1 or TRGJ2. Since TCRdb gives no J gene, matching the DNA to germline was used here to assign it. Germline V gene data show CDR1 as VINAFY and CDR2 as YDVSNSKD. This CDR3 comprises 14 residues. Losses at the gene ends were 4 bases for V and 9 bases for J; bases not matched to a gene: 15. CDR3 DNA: TGTGCCACCTGGGAGCCCCTTCATGGCGGTAAGAAACTCTTT. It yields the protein CATWEPLHGGKKLF.

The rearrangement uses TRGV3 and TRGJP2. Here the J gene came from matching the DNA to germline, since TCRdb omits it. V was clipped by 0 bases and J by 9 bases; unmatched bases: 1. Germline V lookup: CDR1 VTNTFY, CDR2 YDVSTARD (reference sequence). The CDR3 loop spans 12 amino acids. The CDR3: CATWDRHWIKTF. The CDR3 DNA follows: TGTGCCACCTGGGACAGGCATTGGATCAAGACGTTT.